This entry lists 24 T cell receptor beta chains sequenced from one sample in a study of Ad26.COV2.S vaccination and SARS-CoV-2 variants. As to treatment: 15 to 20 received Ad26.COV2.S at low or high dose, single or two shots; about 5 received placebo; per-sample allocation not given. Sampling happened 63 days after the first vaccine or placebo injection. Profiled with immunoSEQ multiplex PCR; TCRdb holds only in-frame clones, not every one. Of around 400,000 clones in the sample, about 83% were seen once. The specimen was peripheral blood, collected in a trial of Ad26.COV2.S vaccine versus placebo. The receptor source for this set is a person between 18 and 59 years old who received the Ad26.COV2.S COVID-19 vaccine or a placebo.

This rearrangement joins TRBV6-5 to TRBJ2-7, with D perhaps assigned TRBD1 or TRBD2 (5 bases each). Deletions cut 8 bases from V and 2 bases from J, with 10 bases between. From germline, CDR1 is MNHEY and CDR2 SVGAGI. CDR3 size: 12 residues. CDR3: CASRDGTYEQYF. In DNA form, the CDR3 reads TGTGCCAGCCGGGACGGTACCTACGAGCAGTACTTC.

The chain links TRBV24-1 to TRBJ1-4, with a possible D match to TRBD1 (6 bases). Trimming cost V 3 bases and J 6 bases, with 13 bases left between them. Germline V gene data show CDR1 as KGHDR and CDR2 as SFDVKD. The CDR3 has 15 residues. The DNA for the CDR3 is TGTGCCACCAGTGATGGGGCAGGGGCTTATGAAAAACTGTTTTTT. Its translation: CATSDGAGAYEKLFF.

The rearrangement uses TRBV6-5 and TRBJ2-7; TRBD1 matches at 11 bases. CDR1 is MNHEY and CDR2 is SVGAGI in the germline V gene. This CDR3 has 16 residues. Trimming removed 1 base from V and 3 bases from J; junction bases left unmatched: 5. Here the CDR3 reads CASSYWGTGGLYEQYF. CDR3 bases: TGTGCCAGCAGTTACTGGGGGACAGGGGGACTCTACGAGCAGTACTTC.

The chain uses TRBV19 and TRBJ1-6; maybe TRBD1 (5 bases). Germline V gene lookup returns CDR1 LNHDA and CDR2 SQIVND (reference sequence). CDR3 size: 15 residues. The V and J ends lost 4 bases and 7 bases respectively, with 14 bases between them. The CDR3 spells CASSKGHQSNSPLHF. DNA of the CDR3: TGTGCCAGTAGTAAAGGACACCAGAGCAATTCACCCCTCCACTTT.

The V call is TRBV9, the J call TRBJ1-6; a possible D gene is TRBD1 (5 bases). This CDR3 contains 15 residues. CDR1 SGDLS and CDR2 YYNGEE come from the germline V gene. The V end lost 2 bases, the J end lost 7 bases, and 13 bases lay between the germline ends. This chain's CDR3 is CASSVTDSRNSPLHF. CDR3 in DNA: TGTGCCAGCAGCGTGACCGACAGCCGAAATTCACCCCTCCACTTT.

CDR3 in amino acids: CATSDLTGLGYTF. The CDR3 DNA is TGTGCCACCAGTGACCTGACAGGGTTAGGCTACACCTTC. V usage is TRBV24-1 and J usage is TRBJ1-2, with 7 bases lining up with TRBD1. V lost 4 bases, J lost 8 bases, and 6 bases stayed unmatched. The CDR3 runs to 13 residues. Germline V gene sequence: CDR1 KGHDR, CDR2 SFDVKD.

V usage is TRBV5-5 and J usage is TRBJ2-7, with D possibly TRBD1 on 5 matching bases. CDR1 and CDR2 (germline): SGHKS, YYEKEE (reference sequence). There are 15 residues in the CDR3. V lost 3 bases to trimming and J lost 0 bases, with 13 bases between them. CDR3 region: CASSSLDTPSYEQYF. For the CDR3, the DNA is TGTGCCAGCAGCTCCTTGGACACCCCCTCCTACGAGCAGTACTTC.

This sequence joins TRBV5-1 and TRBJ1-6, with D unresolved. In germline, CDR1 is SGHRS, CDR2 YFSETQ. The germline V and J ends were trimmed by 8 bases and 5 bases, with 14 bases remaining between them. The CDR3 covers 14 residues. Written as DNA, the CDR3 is TGCGCCAGTCCCCCGGGCGCTGATAATTCACCCCTCCACTTT. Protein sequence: CASPPGADNSPLHF.

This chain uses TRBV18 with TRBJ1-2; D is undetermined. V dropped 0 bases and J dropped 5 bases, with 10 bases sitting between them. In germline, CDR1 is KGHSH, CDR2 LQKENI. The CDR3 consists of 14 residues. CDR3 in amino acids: CASSPPMGRYGYTF. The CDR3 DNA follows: TGTGCCAGCTCACCACCTATGGGCCGGTATGGCTACACCTTC.

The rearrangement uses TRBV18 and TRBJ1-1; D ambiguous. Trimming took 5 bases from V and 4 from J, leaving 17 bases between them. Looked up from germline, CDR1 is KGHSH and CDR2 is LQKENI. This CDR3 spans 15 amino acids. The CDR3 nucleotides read TGTGCCAGCTCAAACGGTCCCGGGTGGAGCACTGAAGCTTTCTTT. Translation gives CASSNGPGWSTEAFF.

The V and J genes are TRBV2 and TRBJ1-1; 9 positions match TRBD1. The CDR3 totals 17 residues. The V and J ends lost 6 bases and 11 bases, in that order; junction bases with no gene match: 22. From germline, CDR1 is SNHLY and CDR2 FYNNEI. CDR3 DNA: TGTGCCAGCAGCGGACTGACTTCCGGGACAGGGTTATTGGATGCTTTCTTT. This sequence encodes CASSGLTSGTGLLDAFF.

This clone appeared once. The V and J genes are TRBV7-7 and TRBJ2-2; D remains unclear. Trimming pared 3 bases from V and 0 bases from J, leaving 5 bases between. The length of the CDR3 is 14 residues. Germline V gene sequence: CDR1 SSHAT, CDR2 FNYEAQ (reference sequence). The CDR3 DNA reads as TGTGCCAGCAGCTTTCACGCGAACACCGGGGAGCTGTTTTTT. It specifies CASSFHANTGELFF. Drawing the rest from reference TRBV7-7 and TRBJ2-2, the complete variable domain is GAGVSQSPRYKVTKRGQDVTLRCDPISSHATLYWYQQALGQGPEFLTYFNYEAQPDKSGLPSDRFSAERPEGSISTLTIQRTEQRDSAMYRCASSFHANTGELFFGEGSRLTVL.

The CDR3 coding sequence is TGCGCCAGCGGCTCAAGACAGGGGGCGCCTGGCCAGTACTTC. Translated: CASGSRQGAPGQYF. The chain recombines TRBV5-1 with TRBJ2-5; 10 nucleotides line up with TRBD1. The CDR3 has 14 amino acids. Trimming at V came to 7 bases and at J to 10 bases, leaving 13 bases not matched to a gene. Germline CDR1 SGHRS, CDR2 YFSETQ.

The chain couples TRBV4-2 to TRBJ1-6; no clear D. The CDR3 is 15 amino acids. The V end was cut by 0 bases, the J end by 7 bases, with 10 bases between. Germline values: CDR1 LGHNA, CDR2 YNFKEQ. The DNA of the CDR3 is TGTGCCAGCAGCCAAGAGGAACTGTCCAATTCACCCCTCCACTTT. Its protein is CASSQEELSNSPLHF.

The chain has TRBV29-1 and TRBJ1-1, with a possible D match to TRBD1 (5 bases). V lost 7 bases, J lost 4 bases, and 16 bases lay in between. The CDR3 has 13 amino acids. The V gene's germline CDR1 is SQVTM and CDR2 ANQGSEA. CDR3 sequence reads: CSAVVGTGTEAFF. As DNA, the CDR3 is TGCAGCGCTGTTGTCGGGACGGGCACTGAAGCTTTCTTT. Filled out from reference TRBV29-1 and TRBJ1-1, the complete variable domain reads SAVISQKPSRDICQRGTSLTIQCQVDSQVTMMFWYRQQPGQSLTLIATANQGSEATYESGFVIDKFPISRPNLTFSTLTVSNMSPEDSSIYLCSAVVGTGTEAFFGQGTRLTVV.

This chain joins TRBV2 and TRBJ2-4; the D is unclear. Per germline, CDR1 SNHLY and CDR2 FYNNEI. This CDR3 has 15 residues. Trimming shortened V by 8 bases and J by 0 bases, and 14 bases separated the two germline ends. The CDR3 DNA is TGTGCCAGCGTGGCAACCGGCCTAGCCAAAAACATTCAGTACTTC. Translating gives CASVATGLAKNIQYF. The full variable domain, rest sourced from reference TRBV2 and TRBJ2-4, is EPEVTQTPSHQVTQMGQEVILRCVPISNHLYFYWYRQILGQKVEFLVSFYNNEISEKSEIFDDQFSVERPDGSNFTLKIRSTKLEDSAMYFCASVATGLAKNIQYFGAGTRLSVL.

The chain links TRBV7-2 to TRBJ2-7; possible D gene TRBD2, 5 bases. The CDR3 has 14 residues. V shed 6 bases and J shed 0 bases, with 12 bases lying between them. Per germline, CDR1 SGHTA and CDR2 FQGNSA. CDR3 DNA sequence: TGTGCCAGCAGGGACTCCGCAAGCTCCTACGAGCAGTACTTC. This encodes CASRDSASSYEQYF.

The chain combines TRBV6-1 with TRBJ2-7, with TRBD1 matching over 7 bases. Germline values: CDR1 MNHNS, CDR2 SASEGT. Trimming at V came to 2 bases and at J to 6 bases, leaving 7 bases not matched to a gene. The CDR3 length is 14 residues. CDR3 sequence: CASSEFGQVIEQYF. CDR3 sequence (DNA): TGTGCCAGCAGTGAATTCGGACAGGTAATCGAGCAGTACTTC.

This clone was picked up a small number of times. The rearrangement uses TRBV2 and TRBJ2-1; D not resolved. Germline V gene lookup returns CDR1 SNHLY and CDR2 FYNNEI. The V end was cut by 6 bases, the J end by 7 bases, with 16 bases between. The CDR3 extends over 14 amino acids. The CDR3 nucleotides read TGTGCCAGCAGACGAGAATCTAGATCGAATGAGCAGTTCTTC. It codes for CASRRESRSNEQFF.

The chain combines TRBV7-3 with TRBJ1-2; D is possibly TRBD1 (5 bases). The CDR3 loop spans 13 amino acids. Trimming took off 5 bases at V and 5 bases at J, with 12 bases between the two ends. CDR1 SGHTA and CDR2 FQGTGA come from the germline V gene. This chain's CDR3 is CASSVPGGYGYTF. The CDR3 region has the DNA TGTGCCAGCAGCGTCCCGGGGGGGTATGGCTACACCTTC. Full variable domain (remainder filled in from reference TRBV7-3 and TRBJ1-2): GAGVSQTPSNKVTEKGKYVELRCDPISGHTALYWYRQSLGQGPEFLIYFQGTGAADDSGLPNDRFFAVRPEGSVSTLKIQRTERGDSAVYLCASSVPGGYGYTFGSGTRLTVV.

The chain's CDR3 is CSVDNPGDTIYF. In DNA, the CDR3 is TGCAGCGTTGATAACCCGGGGGACACCATATATTTT. V usage is TRBV29-1 and J usage is TRBJ1-3, with D possibly TRBD1 on 5 matching bases. The germline V gene encodes CDR1 SQVTM and CDR2 ANQGSEA. V dropped 3 bases and J dropped 8 bases, with 11 bases sitting between them. This CDR3 spans 12 amino acids.

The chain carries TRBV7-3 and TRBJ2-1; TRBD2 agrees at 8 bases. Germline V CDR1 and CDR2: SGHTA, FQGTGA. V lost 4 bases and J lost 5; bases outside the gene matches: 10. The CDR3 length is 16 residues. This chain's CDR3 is CASSSTGTRNNNEQFF. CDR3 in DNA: TGTGCCAGCAGCTCCACCGGGACTAGAAACAACAATGAGCAGTTCTTC.

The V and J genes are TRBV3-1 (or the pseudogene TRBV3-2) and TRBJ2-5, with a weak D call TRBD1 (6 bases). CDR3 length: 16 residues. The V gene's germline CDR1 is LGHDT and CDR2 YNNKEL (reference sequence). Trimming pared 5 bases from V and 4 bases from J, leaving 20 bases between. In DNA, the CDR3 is TGTGCCAGCAGCAGAAGGCAGGGGCTAGCTCGAGAGACCCAGTACTTC. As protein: CASSRRQGLARETQYF.

The DNA of the CDR3 is TGTGCCAGCAGTGGCGAGGTGGACACTGAAGCTTTCTTT. This encodes CASSGEVDTEAFF. The chain couples TRBV2 to TRBJ1-1; D is unclear. This CDR3 spans 13 amino acids. Germline values: CDR1 SNHLY, CDR2 FYNNEI. Trimming removed 4 bases at V and 3 bases at J, with 9 bases between. Based on the CDR3 plus reference TRBV2 and TRBJ1-1, the full variable domain is EPEVTQTPSHQVTQMGQEVILRCVPISNHLYFYWYRQILGQKVEFLVSFYNNEISEKSEIFDDQFSVERPDGSNFTLKIRSTKLEDSAMYFCASSGEVDTEAFFGQGTRLTVV.